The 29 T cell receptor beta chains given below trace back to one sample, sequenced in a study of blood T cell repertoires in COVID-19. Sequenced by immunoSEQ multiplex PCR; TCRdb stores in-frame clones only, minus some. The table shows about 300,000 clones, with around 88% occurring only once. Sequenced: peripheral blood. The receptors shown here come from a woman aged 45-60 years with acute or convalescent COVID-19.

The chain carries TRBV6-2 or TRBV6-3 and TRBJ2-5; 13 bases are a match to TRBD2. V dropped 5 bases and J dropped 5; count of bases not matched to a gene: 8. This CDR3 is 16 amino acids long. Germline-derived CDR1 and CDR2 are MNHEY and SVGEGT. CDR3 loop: CASSQRTSGRLETQYF. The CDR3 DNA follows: TGTGCCAGCAGTCAACGGACTAGCGGGAGATTGGAGACCCAGTACTTC.

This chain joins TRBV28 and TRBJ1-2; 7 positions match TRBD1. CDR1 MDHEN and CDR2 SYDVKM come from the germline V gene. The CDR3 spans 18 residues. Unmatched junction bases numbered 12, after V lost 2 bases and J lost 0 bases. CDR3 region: CASSLLHPGQRPNYGYTF. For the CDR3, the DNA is TGTGCCAGCAGTTTACTCCACCCGGGACAGCGCCCTAACTATGGCTACACCTTC.

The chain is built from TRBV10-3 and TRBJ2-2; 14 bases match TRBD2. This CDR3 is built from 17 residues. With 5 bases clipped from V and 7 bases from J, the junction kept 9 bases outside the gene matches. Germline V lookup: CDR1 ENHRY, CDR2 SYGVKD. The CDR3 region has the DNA TGTGCCATCAGTTTTTTGGGACTAGCGGGAGCTGGCGGGGAGCTGTTTTTT. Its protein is CAISFLGLAGAGGELFF.

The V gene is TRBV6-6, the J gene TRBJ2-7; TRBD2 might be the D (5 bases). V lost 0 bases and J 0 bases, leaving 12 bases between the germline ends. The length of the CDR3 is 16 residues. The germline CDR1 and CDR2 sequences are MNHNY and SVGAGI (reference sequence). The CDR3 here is CASSYSASGLSYEQYF. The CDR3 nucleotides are TGTGCCAGCAGTTACTCCGCCTCAGGACTCTCCTACGAGCAGTACTTC.

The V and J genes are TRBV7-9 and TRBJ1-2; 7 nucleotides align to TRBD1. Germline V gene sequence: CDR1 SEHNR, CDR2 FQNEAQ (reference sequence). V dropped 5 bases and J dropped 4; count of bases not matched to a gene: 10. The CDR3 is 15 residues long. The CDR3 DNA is TGTGCCAGCAGCGCCTCCCAGAACAGGGGCTATGGCTACACCTTC. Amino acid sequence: CASSASQNRGYGYTF.

DNA for the CDR3: TGTGCCAGTAGTATAGCGACAGCAGATCAGCCCCAGCATTTT. It specifies CASSIATADQPQHF. The chain is built from TRBV19 and TRBJ1-5; possible D gene TRBD1, 5 bases. Germline loops: CDR1 LNHDA, CDR2 SQIVND (reference sequence). The CDR3 loop spans 14 amino acids. V was shortened by 1 base and J by 5 bases, with 9 bases between the two germline ends.

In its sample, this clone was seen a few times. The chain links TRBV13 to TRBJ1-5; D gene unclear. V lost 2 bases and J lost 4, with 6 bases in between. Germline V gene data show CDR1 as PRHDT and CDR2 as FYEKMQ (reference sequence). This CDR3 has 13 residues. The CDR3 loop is CASSLSRNQPQHF. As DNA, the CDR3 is TGTGCCAGCAGCTTATCGAGGAATCAGCCCCAGCATTTT.

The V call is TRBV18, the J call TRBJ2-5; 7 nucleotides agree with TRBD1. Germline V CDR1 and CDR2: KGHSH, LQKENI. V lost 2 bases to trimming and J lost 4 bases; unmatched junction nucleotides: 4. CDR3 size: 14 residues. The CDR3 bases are TGTGCCAGCTCACCAAACAGGGGTCGAGAGACCCAGTACTTC. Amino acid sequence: CASSPNRGRETQYF. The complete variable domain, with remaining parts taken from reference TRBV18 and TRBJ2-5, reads NAGVMQNPRHLVRRRGQEARLRCSPMKGHSHVYWYRQLPEEGLKFMVYLQKENIIDESGMPKERFSAEFPKEGPSILRIQQVVRGDSAAYFCASSPNRGRETQYFGPGTRLLVL.

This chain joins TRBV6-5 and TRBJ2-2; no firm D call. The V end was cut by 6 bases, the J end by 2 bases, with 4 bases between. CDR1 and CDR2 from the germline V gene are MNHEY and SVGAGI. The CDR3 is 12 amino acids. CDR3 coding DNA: TGTGCCAGCAGGTCAAACACCGGGGAGCTGTTTTTT. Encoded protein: CASRSNTGELFF.

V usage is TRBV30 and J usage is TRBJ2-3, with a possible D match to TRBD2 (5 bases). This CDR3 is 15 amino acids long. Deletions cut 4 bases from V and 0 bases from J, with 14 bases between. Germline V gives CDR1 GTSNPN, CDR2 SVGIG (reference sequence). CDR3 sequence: CAWIGGPVSTDTQYF. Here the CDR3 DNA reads TGTGCCTGGATAGGCGGGCCCGTCAGCACAGATACGCAGTATTTT. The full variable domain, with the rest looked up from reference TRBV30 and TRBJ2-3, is SQTIHQWPATLVQPVGSPLSLECTVEGTSNPNLYWYRQAAGRGLQLLFYSVGIGQISSEVPQNLSASRPQDRQFILSSKKLLLSDSGFYLCAWIGGPVSTDTQYFGPGTRLTVL.

CDR3 in DNA: TGTGCCAGCAGCAAATGGCCCCTAAGGGGCCTTTATAGCAATCAGCCCCAGCATTTT. Its translation is CASSKWPLRGLYSNQPQHF. The V call is TRBV21-1, the J call TRBJ1-5; TRBD1 is taken as the D call from the table, unchecked against the DNA. TRBV21-1 is labeled a pseudogene. The CDR3 is 19 residues long.

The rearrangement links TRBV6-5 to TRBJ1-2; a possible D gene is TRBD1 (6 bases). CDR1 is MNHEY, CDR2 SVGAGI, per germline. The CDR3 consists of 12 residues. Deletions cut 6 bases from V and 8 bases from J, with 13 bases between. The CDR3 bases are TGTGCCAGCAGCCCCCCAGGGGAAGGCTACACCTTC. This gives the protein CASSPPGEGYTF.

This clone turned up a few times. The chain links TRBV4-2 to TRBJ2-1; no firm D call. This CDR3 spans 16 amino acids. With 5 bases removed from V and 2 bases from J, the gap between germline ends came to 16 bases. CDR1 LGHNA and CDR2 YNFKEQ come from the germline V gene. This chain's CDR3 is CASSLSERVAYNEQFF. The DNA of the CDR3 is TGTGCCAGCAGCTTGTCGGAACGGGTCGCCTACAATGAGCAGTTCTTC.

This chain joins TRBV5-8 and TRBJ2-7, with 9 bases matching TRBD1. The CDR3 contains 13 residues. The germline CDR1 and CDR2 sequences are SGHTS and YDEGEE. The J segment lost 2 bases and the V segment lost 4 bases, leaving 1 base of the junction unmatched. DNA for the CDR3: TGTGCCAGCAGCCGGACAGGGGCCTACGAGCAGTACTTC. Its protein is CASSRTGAYEQYF.

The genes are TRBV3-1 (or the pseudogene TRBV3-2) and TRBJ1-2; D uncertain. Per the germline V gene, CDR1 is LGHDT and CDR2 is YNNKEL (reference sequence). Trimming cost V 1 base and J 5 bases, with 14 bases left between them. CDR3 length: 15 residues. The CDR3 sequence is CASSQGYLTPYGYTF. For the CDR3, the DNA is TGTGCCAGCAGCCAAGGATACCTGACACCTTATGGCTACACCTTC.

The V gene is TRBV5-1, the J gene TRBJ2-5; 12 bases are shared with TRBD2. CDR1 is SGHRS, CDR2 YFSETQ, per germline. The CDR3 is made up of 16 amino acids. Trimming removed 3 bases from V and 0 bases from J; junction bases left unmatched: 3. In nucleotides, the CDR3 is TGCGCCAGCAGCTGGAGACTAGCGGGAGACCAAGAGACCCAGTACTTC. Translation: CASSWRLAGDQETQYF.

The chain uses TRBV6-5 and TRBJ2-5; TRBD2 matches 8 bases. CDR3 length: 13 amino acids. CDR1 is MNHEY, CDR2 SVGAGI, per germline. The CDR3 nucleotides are TGTGCTATTATTAGCGGGGTAGAAGAGACCCAGTACTTC. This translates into CAIISGVEETQYF.

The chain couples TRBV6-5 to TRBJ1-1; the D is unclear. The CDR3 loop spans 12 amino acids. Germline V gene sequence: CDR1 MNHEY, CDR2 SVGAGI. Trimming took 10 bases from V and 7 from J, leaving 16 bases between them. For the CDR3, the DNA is TGTGCCACCAAGCCGGGATCCGGTGAAGCTTTCTTT. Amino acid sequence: CATKPGSGEAFF.

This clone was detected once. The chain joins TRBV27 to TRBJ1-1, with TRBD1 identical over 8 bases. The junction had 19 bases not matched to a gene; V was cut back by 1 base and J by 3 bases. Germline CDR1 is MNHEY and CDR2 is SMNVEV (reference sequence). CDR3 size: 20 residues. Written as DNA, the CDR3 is TGTGCCAGCAGTTTATACCCCGTTGGAGCAGGGGGCACTGAGGACACTGAAGCTTTCTTT. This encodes CASSLYPVGAGGTEDTEAFF.

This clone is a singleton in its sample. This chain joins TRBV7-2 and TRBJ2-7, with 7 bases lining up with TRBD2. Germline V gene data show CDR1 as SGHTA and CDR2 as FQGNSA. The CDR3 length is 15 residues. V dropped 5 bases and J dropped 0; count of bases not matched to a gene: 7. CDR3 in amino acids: CASSQWGGSSYEQYF. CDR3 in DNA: TGTGCCAGCAGCCAATGGGGCGGGAGCTCCTACGAGCAGTACTTC.

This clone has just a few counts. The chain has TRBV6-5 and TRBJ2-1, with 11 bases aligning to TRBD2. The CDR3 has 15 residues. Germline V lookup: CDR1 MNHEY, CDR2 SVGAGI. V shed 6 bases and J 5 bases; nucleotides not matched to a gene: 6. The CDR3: CASRSLAGGHNEQFF. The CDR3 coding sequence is TGTGCCAGCAGGTCCCTAGCGGGAGGTCACAATGAGCAGTTCTTC.

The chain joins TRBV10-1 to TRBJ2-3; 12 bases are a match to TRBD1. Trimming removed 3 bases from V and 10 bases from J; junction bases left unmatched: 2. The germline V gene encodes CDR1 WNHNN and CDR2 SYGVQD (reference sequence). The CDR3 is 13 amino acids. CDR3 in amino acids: CASSEGTGGAQYF. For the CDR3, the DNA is TGCGCCAGCAGTGAAGGGACAGGGGGCGCGCAGTATTTT.

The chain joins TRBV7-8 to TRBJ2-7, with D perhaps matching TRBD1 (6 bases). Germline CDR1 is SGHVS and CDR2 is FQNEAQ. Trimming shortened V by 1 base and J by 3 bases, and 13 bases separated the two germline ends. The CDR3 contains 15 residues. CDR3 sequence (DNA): TGTGCCAGCAGCTTAGGTTCCCAGGGGAACTACGAGCAGTACGTC. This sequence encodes CASSLGSQGNYEQYV.

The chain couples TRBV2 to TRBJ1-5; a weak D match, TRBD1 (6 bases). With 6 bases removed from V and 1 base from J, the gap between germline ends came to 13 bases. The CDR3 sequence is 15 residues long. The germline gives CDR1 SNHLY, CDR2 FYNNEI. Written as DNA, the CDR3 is TGTGCCAGCAGCACCGGGGGGGGCAGCAATCAGCCCCAGCATTTT. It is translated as CASSTGGGSNQPQHF. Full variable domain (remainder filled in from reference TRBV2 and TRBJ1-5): EPEVTQTPSHQVTQMGQEVILRCVPISNHLYFYWYRQILGQKVEFLVSFYNNEISEKSEIFDDQFSVERPDGSNFTLKIRSTKLEDSAMYFCASSTGGGSNQPQHFGDGTRLSIL.

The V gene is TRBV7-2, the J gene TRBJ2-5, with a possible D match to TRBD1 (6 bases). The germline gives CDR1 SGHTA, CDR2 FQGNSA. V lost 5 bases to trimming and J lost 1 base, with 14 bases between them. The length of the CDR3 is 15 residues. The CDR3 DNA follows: TGTGCCAGCAGCCCGCCGCAGGGGTTCCAAGAGACCCAGTACTTC. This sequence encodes CASSPPQGFQETQYF.

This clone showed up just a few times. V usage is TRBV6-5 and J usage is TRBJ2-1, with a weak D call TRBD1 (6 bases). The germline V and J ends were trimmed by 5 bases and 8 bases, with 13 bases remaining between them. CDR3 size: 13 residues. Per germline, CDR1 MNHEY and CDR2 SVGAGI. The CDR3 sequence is CASSPLQGYEQFF. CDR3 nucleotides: TGTGCCAGCAGTCCCCTACAGGGCTATGAGCAGTTCTTC.

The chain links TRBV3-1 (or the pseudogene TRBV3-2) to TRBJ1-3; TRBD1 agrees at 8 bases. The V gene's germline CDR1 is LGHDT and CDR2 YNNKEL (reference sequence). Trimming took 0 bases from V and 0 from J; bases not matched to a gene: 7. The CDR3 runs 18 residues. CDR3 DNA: TGTGCCAGCAGCCAAGATACCGGGACAGGTCTCTCTGGAAACACCATATATTTT. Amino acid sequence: CASSQDTGTGLSGNTIYF.

This chain's CDR3 is CASSLLGSGTDTQYF. DNA for the CDR3: TGTGCCAGCAGCTTGCTAGGTAGCGGCACAGATACGCAGTATTTT. The chain employs TRBV5-5 and TRBJ2-3; the D gene is possibly TRBD2 (5 bases). Germline V CDR1 and CDR2: SGHKS, YYEKEE (reference sequence). The CDR3 is 15 residues long. The germline V and J ends were trimmed by 1 base and 1 base, with 10 bases remaining between them.

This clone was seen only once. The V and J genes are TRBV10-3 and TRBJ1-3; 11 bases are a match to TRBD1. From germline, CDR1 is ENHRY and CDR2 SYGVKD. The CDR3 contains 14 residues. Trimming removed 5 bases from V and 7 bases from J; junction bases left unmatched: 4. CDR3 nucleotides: TGTGCCATCAGTCCCCGGGACAGGGGGAACACCATATATTTT. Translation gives CAISPRDRGNTIYF.